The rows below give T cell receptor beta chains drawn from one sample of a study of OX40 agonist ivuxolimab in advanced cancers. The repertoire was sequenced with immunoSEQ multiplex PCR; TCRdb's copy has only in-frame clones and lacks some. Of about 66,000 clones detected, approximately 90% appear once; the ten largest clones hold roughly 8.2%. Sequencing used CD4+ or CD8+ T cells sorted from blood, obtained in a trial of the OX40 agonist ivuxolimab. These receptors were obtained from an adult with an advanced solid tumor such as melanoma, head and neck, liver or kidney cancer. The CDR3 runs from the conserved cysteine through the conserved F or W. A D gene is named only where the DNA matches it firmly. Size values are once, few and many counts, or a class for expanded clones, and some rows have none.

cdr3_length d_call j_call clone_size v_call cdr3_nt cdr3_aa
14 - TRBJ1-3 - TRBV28 TGTGCCAGCAGTTTAGACACAACTGGAAACACCATATATTTT CASSLDTTGNTIYF
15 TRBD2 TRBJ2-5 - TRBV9 TGTGCCAGCAGCGCTAGCGGGGGGCGCGTGGAGACCCAGTACTTC CASSASGGRVETQYF
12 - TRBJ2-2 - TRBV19 TGTGCCAGTAGGGTGTTCTCCGGGGAGCTGTTTTTT CASRVFSGELFF
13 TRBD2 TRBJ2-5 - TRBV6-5 TGTGCCAGCAGGTCTCTAGCGGTTGAGACCCAGTACTTC CASRSLAVETQYF
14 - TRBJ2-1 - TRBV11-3 TGTGCCAGCAGCTTAGGGGGGGACCACAATGAGCAGTTCTTC CASSLGGDHNEQFF
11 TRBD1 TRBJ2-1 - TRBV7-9 TGTGCCAGCAGCAGGCAGGGGGATCAGTTCTTC CASSRQGDQFF
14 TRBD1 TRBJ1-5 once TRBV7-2 TGTGCCAGCAGCTTGACAGGGGAAACTCAGCCCCAGCATTTT CASSLTGETQPQHF
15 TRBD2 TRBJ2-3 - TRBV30 TGTGCCTGGAGTTTAGGGCGGGGGTTCACAGATACGCAGTATTTT CAWSLGRGFTDTQYF
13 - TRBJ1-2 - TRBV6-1 TGTGCCAGCACTCCCGGGGACGGGTATGGCTACACCTTC CASTPGDGYGYTF
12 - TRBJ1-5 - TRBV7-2 TGTGCCAGCAGCCCAGAGAATCAGCCCCAGCATTTT CASSPENQPQHF
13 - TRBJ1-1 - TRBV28 TGTGCCAGCAGGGACAGCCCGGGCACTGAAGCTTTCTTT CASRDSPGTEAFF
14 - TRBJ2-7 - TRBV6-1 TGTGCCAGCAGTGAAGGAGAAGGATTTTATGAGCAGTACTTC CASSEGEGFYEQYF
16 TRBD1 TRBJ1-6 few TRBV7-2 TGTGCCAGCAGCGGAGAACAGGGGTGGGGTAATTCACCCCTCCACTTT CASSGEQGWGNSPLHF
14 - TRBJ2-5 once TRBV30 TGTGCCTGGAGTCTGAAGGGGGGGGGAGAGACCCAGTACTTC CAWSLKGGGETQYF
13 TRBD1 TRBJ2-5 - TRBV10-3 TGTGCCATCAGTAGGGACAGCCAAGAGACCCAGTACTTC CAISRDSQETQYF
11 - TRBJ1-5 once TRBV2 TGTGCCAGCAGTTCAAATCAGCCCCAGCATTTT CASSSNQPQHF